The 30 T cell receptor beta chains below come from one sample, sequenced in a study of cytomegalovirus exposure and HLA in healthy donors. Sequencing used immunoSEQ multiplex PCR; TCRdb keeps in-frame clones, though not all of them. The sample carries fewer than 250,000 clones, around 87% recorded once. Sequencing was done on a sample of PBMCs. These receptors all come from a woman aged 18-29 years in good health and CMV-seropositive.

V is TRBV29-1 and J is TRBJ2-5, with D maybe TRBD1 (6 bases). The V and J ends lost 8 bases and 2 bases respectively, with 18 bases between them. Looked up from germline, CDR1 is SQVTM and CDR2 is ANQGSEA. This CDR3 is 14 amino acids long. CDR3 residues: CSSLVRGHQETQYF. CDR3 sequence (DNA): TGCAGCTCCCTCGTTAGGGGACATCAAGAGACCCAGTACTTC.

This CDR3 is CAWTGGRGHYGYTF. The CDR3 DNA reads as TGTGCCTGGACCGGGGGAAGGGGCCACTATGGCTACACCTTC. The genes are TRBV30 and TRBJ1-2, with D maybe TRBD1 (5 bases). The germline V gene has CDR1 GTSNPN and CDR2 SVGIG (reference sequence). Trimming cost V 4 bases and J 3 bases, with 15 bases left between them. The CDR3 runs to 14 residues.

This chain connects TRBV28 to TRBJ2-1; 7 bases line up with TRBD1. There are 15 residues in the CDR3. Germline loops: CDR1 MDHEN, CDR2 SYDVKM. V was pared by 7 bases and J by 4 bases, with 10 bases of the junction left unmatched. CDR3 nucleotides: TGTGCCAGCACCTTTGACAGGGACGGGTACAATGAGCAGTTCTTC. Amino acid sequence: CASTFDRDGYNEQFF.

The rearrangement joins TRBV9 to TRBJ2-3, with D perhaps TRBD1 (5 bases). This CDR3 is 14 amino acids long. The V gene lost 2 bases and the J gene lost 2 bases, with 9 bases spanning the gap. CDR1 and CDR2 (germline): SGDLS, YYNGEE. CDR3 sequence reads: CASSVGHHTDTQYF. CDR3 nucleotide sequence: TGTGCCAGCAGCGTGGGGCACCACACAGATACGCAGTATTTT.

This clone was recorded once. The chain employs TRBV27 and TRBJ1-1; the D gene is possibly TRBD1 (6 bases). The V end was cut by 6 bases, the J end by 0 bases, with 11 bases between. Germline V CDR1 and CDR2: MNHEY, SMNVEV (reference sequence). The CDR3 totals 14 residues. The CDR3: CASSRTAMNTEAFF. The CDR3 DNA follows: TGTGCCAGCAGCAGGACAGCTATGAACACTGAAGCTTTCTTT.

In DNA, the CDR3 is TGTGCCAGCAGCTCCAATAGGGGTGGACAGGGAGAAAACACTGAAGCTTTCTTT. Its protein is CASSSNRGGQGENTEAFF. The chain couples TRBV7-9 to TRBJ1-1; TRBD1 matches at 8 bases. Germline CDR1 reads SEHNR; CDR2 reads FQNEAQ (reference sequence). V trimming: 4 bases; J trimming: 2 bases; junction bases outside the gene matches: 15. The CDR3 is 18 amino acids.

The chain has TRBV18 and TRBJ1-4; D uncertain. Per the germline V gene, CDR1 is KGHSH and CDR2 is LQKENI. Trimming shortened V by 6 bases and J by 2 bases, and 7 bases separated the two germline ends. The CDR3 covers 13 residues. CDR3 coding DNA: TGTGCCAGCTCGGGAGGGACTAATGAAAAACTGTTTTTT. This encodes CASSGGTNEKLFF.

This chain's CDR3 is CASGGIDTGELFF. The CDR3 DNA is TGTGCCTCGGGCGGGATAGATACCGGGGAGCTGTTTTTT. The chain employs TRBV6-1 and TRBJ2-2; D is perhaps TRBD2 (6 bases). The CDR3 is 13 amino acids. The germline CDR1 and CDR2 sequences are MNHNS and SASEGT. V lost 11 bases, J lost 5 bases, and 15 bases lay in between.

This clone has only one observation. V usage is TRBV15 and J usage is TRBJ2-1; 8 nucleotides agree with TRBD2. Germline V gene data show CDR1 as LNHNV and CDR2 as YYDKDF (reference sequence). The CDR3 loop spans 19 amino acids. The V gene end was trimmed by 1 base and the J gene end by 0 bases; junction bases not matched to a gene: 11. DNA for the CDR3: TGTGCCACCAGCAGAGGCGAGGGCGGGGGGAAAAGCTCCTACAATGAGCAGTTCTTC. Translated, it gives CATSRGEGGGKSSYNEQFF.

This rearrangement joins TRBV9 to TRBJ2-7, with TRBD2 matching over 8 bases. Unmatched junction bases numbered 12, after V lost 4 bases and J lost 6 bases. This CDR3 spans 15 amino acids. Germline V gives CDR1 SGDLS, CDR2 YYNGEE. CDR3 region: CASSPGGLGVVEQYF. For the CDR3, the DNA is TGTGCCAGCAGCCCCGGGGGACTAGGGGTAGTCGAGCAGTACTTC.

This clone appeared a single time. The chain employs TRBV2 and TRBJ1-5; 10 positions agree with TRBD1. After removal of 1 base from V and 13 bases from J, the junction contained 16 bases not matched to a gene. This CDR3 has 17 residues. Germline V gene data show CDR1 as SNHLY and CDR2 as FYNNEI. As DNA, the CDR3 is TGTGCCAGCAGTGAAGGACAGGGGGCATGGAAGAGTAGTAGGCAGCATTTT. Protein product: CASSEGQGAWKSSRQHF.

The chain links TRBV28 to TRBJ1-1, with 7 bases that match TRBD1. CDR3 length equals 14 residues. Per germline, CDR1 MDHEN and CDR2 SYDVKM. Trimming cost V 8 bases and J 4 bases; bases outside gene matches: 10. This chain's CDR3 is CASGETGTGTEAFF. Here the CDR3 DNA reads TGTGCCAGCGGAGAGACAGGGACGGGCACTGAAGCTTTCTTT.

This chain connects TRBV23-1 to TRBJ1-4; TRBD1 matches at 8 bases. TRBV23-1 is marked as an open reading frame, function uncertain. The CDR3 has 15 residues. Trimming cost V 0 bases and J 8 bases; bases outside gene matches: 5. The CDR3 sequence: CASSQSGQGAEKLFF. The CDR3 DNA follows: TGCGCCAGCAGTCAATCGGGGCAGGGGGCGGAAAAACTGTTTTTT.

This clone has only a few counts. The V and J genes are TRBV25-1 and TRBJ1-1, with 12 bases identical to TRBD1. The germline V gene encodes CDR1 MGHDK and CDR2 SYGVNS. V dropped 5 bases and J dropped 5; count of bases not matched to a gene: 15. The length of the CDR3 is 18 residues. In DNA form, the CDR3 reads TGTGCCAGCAGTAGCATTACCGGGACAGGGGGCGCCGATACTGAAGCTTTCTTT. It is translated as CASSSITGTGGADTEAFF. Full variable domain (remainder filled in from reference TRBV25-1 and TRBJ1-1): EADIYQTPRYLVIGTGKKITLECSQTMGHDKMYWYQQDPGMELHLIHYSYGVNSTEKGDLSSESTVSRIRTEHFPLTLESARPSHTSQYLCASSSITGTGGADTEAFFGQGTRLTVV.

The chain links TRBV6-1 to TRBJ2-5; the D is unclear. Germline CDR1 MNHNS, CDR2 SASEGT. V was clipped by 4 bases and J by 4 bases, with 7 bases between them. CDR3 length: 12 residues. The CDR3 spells CASSAVAETQYF. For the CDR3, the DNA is TGTGCCAGCAGTGCCGTAGCAGAGACCCAGTACTTC.

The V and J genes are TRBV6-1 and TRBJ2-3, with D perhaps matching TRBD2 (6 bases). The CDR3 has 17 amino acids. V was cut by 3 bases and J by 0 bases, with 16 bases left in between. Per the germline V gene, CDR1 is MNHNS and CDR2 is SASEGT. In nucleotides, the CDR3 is TGTGCCAGCAGTGAGTGGGCCGCGGGACTTAGCACAGATACGCAGTATTTT. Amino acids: CASSEWAAGLSTDTQYF.

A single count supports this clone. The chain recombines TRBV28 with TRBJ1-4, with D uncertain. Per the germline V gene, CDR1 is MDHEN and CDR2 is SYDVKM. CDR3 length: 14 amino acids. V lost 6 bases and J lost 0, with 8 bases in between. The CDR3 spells CASRKTATNEKLFF. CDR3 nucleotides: TGTGCCAGCAGGAAAACAGCAACTAATGAAAAACTGTTTTTT. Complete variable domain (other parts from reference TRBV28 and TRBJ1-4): DVKVTQSSRYLVKRTGEKVFLECVQDMDHENMFWYRQDPGLGLRLIYFSYDVKMKEKGDIPEGYSVSREKKERFSLILESASTNQTSMYLCASRKTATNEKLFFGSGTQLSVL.

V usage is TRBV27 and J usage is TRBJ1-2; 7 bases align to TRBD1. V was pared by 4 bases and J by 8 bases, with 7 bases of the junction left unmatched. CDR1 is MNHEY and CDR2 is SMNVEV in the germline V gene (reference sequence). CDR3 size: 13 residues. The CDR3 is CASSSGTVWGYTF. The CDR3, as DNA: TGTGCCAGCAGTTCAGGGACAGTTTGGGGCTACACCTTC.

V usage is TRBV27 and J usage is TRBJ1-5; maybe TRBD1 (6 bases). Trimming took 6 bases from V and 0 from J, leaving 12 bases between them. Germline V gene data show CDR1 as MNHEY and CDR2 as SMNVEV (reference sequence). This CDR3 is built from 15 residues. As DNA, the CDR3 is TGTGCCAGCAGAGGACAGCCCTATAGCAATCAGCCCCAGCATTTT. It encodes CASRGQPYSNQPQHF.

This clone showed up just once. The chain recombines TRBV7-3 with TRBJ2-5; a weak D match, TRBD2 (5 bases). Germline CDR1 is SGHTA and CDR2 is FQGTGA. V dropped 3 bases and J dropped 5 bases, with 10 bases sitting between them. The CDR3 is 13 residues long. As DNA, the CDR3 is TGTGCCAGCAGCTTTCGGGGTCGGGAGACCCAGTACTTC. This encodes CASSFRGRETQYF.

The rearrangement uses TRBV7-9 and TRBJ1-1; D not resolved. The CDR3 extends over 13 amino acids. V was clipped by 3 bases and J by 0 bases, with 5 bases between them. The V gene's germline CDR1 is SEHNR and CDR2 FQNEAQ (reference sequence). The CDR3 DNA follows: TGTGCCAGCAGCTTCCCTATGAACACTGAAGCTTTCTTT. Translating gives CASSFPMNTEAFF.

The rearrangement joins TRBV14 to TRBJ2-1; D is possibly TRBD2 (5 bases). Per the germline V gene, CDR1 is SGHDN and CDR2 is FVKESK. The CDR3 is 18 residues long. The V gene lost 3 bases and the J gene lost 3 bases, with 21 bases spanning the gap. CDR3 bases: TGTGCCAGCAGCCATAGCGCCGCGGTGACTTCCTACTACAATGAGCAGTTCTTC. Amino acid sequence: CASSHSAAVTSYYNEQFF. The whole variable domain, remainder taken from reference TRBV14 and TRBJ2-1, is EAGVTQFPSHSVIEKGQTVTLRCDPISGHDNLYWYRRVMGKEIKFLLHFVKESKQDESGMPNNRFLAERTGGTYSTLKVQPAELEDSGVYFCASSHSAAVTSYYNEQFFGPGTRLTVL.

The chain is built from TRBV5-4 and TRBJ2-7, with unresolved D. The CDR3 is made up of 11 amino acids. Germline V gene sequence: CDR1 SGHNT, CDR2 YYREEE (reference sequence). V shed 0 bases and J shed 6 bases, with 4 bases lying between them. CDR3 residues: CASSLGAEQYF. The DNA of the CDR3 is TGTGCCAGCAGCTTGGGAGCCGAGCAGTACTTC. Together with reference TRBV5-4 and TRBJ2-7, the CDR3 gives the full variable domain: ETGVTQSPTHLIKTRGQQVTLRCSSQSGHNTVSWYQQALGQGPQFIFQYYREEENGRGNFPPRFSGLQFPNYSSELNVNALELDDSALYLCASSLGAEQYFGPGTRLTVT.

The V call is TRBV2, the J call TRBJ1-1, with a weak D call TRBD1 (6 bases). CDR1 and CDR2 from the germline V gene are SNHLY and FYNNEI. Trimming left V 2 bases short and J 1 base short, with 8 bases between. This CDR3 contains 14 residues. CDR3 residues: CASSERGSNTEAFF. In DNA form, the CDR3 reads TGTGCCAGCAGTGAAAGGGGGTCGAACACTGAAGCTTTCTTT. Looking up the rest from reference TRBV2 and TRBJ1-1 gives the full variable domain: EPEVTQTPSHQVTQMGQEVILRCVPISNHLYFYWYRQILGQKVEFLVSFYNNEISEKSEIFDDQFSVERPDGSNFTLKIRSTKLEDSAMYFCASSERGSNTEAFFGQGTRLTVV.

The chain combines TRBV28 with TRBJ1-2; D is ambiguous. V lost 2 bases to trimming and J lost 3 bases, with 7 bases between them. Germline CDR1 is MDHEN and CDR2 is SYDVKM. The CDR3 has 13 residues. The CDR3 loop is CASSLREDYGYTF. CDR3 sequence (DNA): TGTGCCAGCAGTTTAAGGGAGGACTATGGCTACACCTTC.

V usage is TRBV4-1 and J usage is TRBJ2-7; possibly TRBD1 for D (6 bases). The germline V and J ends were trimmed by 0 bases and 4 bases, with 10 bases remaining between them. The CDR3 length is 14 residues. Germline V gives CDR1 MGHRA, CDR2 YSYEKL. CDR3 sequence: CASSQDLGQYEQYF. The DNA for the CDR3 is TGCGCCAGCAGCCAAGATCTAGGACAGTACGAGCAGTACTTC.

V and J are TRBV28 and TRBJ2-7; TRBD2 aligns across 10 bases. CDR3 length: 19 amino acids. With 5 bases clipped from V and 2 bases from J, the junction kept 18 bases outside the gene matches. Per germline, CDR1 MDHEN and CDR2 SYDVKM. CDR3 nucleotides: TGTGCCAGCAGTACCCATCGGGGGCTAGCGGGAGTCCCGCCCTACGAGCAGTACTTC. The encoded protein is CASSTHRGLAGVPPYEQYF.

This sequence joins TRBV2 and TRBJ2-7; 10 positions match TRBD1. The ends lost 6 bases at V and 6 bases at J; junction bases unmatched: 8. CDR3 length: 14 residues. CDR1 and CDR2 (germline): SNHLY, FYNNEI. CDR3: CASRPGTGAFEQYF. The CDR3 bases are TGTGCCAGCAGGCCCGGGACAGGGGCTTTCGAGCAGTACTTC. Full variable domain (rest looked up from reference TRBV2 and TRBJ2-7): EPEVTQTPSHQVTQMGQEVILRCVPISNHLYFYWYRQILGQKVEFLVSFYNNEISEKSEIFDDQFSVERPDGSNFTLKIRSTKLEDSAMYFCASRPGTGAFEQYFGPGTRLTVT.

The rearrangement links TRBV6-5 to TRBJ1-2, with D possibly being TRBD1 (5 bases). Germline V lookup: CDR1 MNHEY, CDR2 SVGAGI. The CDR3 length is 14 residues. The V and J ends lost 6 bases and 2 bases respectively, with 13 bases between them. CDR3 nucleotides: TGTGCCAGCAGCCGAGACAGCCAGAACTATGGCTACACCTTC. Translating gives CASSRDSQNYGYTF.

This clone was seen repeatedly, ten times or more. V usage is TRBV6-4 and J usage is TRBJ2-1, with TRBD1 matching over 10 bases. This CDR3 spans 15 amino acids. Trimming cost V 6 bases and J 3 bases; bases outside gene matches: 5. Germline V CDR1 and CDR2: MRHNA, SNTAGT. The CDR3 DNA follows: TGTGCCAGCAGCACCCGGACAGGGGGCTACAATGAGCAGTTCTTC. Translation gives CASSTRTGGYNEQFF.